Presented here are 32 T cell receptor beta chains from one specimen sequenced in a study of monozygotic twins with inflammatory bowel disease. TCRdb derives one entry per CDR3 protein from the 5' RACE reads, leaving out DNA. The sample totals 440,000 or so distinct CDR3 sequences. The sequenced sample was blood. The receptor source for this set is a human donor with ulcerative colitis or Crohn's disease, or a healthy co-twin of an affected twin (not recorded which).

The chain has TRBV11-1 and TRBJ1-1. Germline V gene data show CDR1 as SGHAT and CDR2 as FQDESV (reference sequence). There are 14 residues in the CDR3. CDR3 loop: CASSSRASGTEAFF.

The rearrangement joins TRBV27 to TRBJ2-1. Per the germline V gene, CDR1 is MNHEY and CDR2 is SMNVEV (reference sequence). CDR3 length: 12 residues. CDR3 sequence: CASRDFYNEQFF.

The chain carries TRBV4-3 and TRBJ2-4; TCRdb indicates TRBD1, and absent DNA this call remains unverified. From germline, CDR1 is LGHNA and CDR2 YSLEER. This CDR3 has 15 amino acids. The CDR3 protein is CASSQIGQGGNIQYF.

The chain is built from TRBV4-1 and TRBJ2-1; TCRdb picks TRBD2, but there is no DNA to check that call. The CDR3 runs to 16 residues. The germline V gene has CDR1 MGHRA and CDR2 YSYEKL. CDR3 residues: CASSQETSNKLGEQFF.

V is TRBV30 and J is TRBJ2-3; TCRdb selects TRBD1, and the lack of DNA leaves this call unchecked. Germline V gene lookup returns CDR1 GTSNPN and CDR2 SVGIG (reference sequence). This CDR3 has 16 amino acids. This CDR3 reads CAWSYPGSISTDTQYF. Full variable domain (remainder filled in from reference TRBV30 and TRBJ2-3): SQTIHQWPATLVQPVGSPLSLECTVEGTSNPNLYWYRQAAGRGLQLLFYSVGIGQISSEVPQNLSASRPQDRQFILSSKKLLLSDSGFYLCAWSYPGSISTDTQYFGPGTRLTVL.

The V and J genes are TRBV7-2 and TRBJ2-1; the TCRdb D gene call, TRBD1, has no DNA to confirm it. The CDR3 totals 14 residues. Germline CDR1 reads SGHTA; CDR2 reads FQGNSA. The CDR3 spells CASTPDRAYNEQFF.

Here the CDR3 reads CASSRGFTDTQYF. The chain joins TRBV5-1 to TRBJ2-3; the D gene TCRdb calls, TRBD1, cannot be checked with no DNA. Germline V gene lookup returns CDR1 SGHRS and CDR2 YFSETQ. The CDR3 is 13 amino acids.

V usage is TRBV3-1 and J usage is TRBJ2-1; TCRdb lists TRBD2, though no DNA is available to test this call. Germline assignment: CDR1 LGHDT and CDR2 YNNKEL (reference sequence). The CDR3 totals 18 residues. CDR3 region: CASSLEGTSGSSYNEQFF.

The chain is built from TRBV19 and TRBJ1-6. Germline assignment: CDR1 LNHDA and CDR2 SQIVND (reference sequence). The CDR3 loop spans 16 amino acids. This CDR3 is CASSHMMSSYNSPLHF.

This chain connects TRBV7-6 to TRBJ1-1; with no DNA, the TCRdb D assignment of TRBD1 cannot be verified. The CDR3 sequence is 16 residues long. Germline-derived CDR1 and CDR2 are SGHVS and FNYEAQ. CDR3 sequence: CASSLGITGINTEAFF.

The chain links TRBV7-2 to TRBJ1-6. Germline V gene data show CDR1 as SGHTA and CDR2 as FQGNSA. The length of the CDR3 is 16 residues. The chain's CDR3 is CASSSGRRHNSGPLHF.

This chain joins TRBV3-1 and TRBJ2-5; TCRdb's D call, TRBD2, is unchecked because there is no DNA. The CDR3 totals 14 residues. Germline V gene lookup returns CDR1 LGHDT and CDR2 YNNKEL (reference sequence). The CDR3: CASSPGLVQETQYF.

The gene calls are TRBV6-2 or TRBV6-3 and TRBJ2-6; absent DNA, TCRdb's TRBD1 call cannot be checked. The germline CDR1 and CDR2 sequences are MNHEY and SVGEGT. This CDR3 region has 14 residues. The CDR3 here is CASSSSGAANVLTF.

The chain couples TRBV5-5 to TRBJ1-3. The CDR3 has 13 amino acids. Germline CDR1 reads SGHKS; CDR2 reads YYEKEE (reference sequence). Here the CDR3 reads CASSWGIGNTIYF.

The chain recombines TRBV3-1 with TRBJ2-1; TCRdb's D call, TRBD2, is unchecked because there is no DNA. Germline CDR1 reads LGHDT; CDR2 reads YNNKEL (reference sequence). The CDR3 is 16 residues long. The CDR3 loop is CASSHLSGIFYNEQFF.

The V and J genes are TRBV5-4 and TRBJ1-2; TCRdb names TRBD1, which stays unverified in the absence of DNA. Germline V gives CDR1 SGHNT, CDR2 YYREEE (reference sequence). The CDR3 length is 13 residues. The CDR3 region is CASSLPGVPDYTF. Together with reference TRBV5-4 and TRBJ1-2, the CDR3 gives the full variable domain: ETGVTQSPTHLIKTRGQQVTLRCSSQSGHNTVSWYQQALGQGPQFIFQYYREEENGRGNFPPRFSGLQFPNYSSELNVNALELDDSALYLCASSLPGVPDYTFGSGTRLTVV.

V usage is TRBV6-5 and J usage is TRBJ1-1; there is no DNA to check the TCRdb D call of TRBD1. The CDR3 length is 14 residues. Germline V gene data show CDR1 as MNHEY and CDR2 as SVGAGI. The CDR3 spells CASSYYGGNTEAFF.

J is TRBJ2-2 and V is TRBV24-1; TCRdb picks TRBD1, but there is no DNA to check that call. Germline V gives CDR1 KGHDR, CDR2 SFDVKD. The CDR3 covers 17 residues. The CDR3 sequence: CATSDQTGTANTGELFF.

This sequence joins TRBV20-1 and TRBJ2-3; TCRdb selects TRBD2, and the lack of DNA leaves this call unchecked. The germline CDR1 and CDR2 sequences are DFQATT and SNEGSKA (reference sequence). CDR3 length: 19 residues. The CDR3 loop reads CSASPLAGGPQASTDTQYF.

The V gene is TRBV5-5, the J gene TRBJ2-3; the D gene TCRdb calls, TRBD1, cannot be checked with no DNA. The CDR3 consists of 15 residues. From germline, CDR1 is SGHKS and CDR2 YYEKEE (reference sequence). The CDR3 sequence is CASFSDRIVTDTQYF. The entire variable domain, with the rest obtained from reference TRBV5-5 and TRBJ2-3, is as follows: DAGVTQSPTHLIKTRGQQVTLRCSPISGHKSVSWYQQVLGQGPQFIFQYYEKEERGRGNFPDRFSARQFPNYSSELNVNALLLGDSALYLCASFSDRIVTDTQYFGPGTRLTVL.

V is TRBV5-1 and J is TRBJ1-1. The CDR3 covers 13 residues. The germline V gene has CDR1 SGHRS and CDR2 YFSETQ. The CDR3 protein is CASSFERDAEAFF.

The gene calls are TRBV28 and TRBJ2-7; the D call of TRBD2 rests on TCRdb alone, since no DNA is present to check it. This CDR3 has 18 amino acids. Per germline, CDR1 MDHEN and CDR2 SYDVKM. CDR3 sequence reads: CASTSPLTSGRPSYEQYF.

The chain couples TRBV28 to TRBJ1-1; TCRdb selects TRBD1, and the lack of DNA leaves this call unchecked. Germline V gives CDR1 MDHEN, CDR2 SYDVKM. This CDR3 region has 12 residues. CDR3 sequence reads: CASSPPLARAFF.

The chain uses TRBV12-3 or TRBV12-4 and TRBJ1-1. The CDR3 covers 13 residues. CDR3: CASSLNGAPEAFF.

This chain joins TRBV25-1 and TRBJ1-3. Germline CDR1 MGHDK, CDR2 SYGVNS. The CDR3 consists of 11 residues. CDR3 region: CAAMVGNTIYF.

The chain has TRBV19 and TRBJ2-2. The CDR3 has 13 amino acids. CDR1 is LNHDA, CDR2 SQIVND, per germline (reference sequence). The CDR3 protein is CASSASDTGELFF.

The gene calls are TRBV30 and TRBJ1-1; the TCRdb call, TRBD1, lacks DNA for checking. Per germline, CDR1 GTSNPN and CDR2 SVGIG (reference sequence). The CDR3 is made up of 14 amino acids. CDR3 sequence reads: CAWSRGQDPLEAFF.

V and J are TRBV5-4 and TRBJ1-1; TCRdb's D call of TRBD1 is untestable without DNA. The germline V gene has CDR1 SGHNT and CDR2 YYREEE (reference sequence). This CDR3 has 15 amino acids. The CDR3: CASSLTGMGNTEAFF.

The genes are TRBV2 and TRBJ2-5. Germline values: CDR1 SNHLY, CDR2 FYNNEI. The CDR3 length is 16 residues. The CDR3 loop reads CASSEVVVGVTETQYF. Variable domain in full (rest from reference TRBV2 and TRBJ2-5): EPEVTQTPSHQVTQMGQEVILRCVPISNHLYFYWYRQILGQKVEFLVSFYNNEISEKSEIFDDQFSVERPDGSNFTLKIRSTKLEDSAMYFCASSEVVVGVTETQYFGPGTRLLVL.

CDR3 sequence reads: CSAVLKTYNEQFF. The V gene is TRBV20-1, the J gene TRBJ2-1. The CDR3 length is 13 residues. Per germline, CDR1 DFQATT and CDR2 SNEGSKA (reference sequence).

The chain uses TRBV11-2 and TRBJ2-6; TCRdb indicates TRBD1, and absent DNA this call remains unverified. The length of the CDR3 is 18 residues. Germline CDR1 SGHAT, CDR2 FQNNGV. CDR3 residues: CASSLRTGLISGANVLTF.

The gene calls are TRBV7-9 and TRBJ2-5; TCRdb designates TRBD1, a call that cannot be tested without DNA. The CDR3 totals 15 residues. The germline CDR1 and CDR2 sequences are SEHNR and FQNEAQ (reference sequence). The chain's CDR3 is CASSLATGGQETQYF.